The TCR beta chain under discussion was sequenced for a study of beta chain features in type 1 diabetes. General study results and limits: The similarity of naive, central memory and Treg TCRB repertoires appeared greater among patients than among healthy donors. Patients with Type 1 diabetes showed moderately but significantly shorter TCRB CDR3s in all four CD4+ subsets.

A remark on this clone: Its antigen is not known.

TCRB transcripts that were expressed got sequenced, as all of the isolated RNA had been reverse transcribed. Data came from immunoSEQ multiplex PCR; TCRdb stores just in-frame clones and leaves some out. The sample includes 400,000 or so clones, around 12% of them seen just once. The origin of this receptor is a woman between 18 and 29 years old with type 1 diabetes. Sequenced sample: naive CD4+ T cells from blood.

The CDR3 region is CASRPTGSSYEQYF. In DNA, the CDR3 is TGTGCCAGCAGACCGACAGGTTCCTCCTACGAGCAGTACTTC. The chain recombines TRBV2 with TRBJ2-7; tentative D call: TRBD1 (6 bases). The V end lost 6 bases, the J end lost 0 bases, and 12 bases lay between the germline ends. Germline V CDR1 and CDR2: SNHLY, FYNNEI. The CDR3 is made up of 14 amino acids. Based on the CDR3 plus reference TRBV2 and TRBJ2-7, the full variable domain is EPEVTQTPSHQVTQMGQEVILRCVPISNHLYFYWYRQILGQKVEFLVSFYNNEISEKSEIFDDQFSVERPDGSNFTLKIRSTKLEDSAMYFCASRPTGSSYEQYFGPGTRLTVT.